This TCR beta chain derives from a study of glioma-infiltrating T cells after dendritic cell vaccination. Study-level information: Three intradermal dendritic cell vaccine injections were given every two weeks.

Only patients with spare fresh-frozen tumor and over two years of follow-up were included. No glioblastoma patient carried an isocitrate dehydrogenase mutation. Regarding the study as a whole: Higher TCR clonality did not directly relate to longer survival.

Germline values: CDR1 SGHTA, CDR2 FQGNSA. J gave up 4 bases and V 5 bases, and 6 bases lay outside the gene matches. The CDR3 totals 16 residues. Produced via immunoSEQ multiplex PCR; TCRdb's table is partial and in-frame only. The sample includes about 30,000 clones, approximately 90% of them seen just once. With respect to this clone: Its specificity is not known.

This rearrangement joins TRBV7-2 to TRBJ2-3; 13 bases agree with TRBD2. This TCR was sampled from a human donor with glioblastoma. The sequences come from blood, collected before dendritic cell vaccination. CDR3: CASSLRTSGGSDTQYF. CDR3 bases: TGTGCCAGCAGCCTACGGACTAGCGGGGGTTCAGATACGCAGTATTTT.